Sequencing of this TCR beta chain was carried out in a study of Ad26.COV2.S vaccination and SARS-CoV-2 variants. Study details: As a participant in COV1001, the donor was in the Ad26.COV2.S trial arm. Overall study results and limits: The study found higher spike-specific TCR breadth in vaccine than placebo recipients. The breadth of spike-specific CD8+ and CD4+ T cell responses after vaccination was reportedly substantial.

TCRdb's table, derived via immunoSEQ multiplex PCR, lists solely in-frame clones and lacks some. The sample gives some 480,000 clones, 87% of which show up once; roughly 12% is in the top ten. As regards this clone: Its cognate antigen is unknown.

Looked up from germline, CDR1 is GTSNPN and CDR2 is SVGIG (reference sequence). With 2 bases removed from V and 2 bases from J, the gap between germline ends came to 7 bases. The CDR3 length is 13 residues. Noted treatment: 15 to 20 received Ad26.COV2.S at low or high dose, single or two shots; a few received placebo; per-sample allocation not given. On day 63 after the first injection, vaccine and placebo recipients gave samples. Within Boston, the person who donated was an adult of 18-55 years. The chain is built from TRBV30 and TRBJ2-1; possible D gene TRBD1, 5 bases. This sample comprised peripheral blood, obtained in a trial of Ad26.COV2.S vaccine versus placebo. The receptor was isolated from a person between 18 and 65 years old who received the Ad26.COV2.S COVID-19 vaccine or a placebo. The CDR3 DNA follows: TGTGCCTGGAGTAAAGGGGCCTACAATGAGCAGTTCTTC. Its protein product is CAWSKGAYNEQFF.